The present entry profiles one T cell receptor beta chain with its context. As yet, its antigen is unknown. The CDR3 totals 17 residues. CDR1 is LNHDA and CDR2 is SQIVND in the germline V gene (reference sequence). There were around 3,500 ng of total RNA used for each TCR library. TCRdb reanalyzed the 5' RACE reads, giving one entry per CDR3 protein sequence and no DNA. The sample table sets out over 120,000 distinct CDR3 sequences. The sample is drawn from a study of monozygotic twins with inflammatory bowel disease. Notes on the study in general: Differing immunosuppressive treatments may have added variability to patient repertoires. Similarity of repertoires did not differ between concordant and discordant twins, possibly from limited power. Reduced clonotype sharing with other individuals was observed in IBD patients relative to healthy twins, especially with disease activity.

What was sequenced was blood. V is TRBV19 and J is TRBJ1-5; TCRdb lists TRBD1, though no DNA is available to test this call. The receptor was derived from a human donor with ulcerative colitis or Crohn's disease, or a healthy co-twin of an affected twin (not recorded which). CDR3 protein: CASSIPPGQGAGQPQHF.